The T cell receptor beta chain described here comes from a study of blood T cell repertoires in COVID-19 (TCRdb year 2020). Study-wide context: Samples from collaborators originated in the United States, Italy and Spain and spanned both the acute and convalescent phases of COVID-19. The sample metadata nearly always contained a de-identified subject ID, COVID-19 status, age in years and sex. Where available, HLA class I and class II types were taken from metadata supplied by the sample provider and were not determined by assay-based typing. The material from the prospective study consisted of cDNA or gDNA derived from T cells, B-cell-depleted T cells, or PBMCs. The repertoires were made available in a free public database intended to serve as a resource for research on the immune response to SARS-CoV-2. Deeply sampled blood TCRbeta repertoires from subjects exposed to, actively infected with, or recovered from COVID-19 were included in the dataset. The samples were drawn from two sources: the first 160 participants of the ongoing ImmuneRACE study, and 1,000 to 1,500 subjects contributed by 6 global collaborators. The paper's findings and limits, for the study overall: The quantity of clinical and demographic metadata differed by source and by participant and was supplied without curation.

TCRbeta CDR3 regions were amplified from genomic DNA using the immunoSEQ Assay, a bias-controlled multiplex PCR. In the paper's pipeline: Nucleated cell counts per sample were estimated from amplification of reference gene primers within the assay. To quantify the absolute abundance of each unique TCRbeta CDR3 rearrangement, sequence reads were collapsed and filtered. For each sample, productive Simpson clonality was calculated as the square root of Simpson's diversity index over productive rearrangements. This is the immuneACCESS table as TCRdb keeps it, with only in-frame sequences that have V and J called. A part of the clones is gone; compared with another copy, unresolved V genes explain less than half, and the rest is unexplained. The DNA was the basis for D and trimming; V, J and clone size are from that table. The sample table shows some 400,000 clones, and roughly 80% are seen once. The ten largest clones capture about 1% of the sample.

As to this clone: What this receptor recognizes is not known. Base quality data are lacking; no much larger clone is found one base away.

Whole blood was collected in K2EDTA tubes by collaborating institutions according to the institutions' own protocols. For TCRbeta analysis, collaborators shipped samples in one of three forms: frozen whole blood, isolated PBMCs, or DNA extracted from either of those sample types. The CDR3, from cysteine to phenylalanine, totals 15 residues. Only the CDR3 part of the read is kept: 45 bases, read in frame from the first base. From a lookup of the germline V gene, CDR1 and CDR2 are SNHLY and FYNNEI. At the junction V is shortened by 6 bases and J by 3 bases; bases outside the gene matches: 5. The receptor was isolated from a human donor with acute or convalescent COVID-19. The donor label of this sample is uncertain. Sequences were obtained from peripheral blood. The receptor chain draws on TRBV2 and TRBJ1-4; 9 bases in the junction line up with TRBD1. The DNA sequence is given as TGTGCCAGCAGGCCGAGACAGGGGGCTAATGAAAAACTGTTTTTT. It is translated as CASRPRQGANEKLFF. The reference TRBV2 and TRBJ1-4 proteins fill in what lies around the CDR3, so the full variable domain reads EPEVTQTPSHQVTQMGQEVILRCVPISNHLYFYWYRQILGQKVEFLVSFYNNEISEKSEIFDDQFSVERPDGSNFTLKIRSTKLEDSAMYFCASRPRQGANEKLFFGSGTQLSVL.